This T cell receptor beta chain was sequenced in a study of cytotoxic CD8 clonotypes in ibrutinib-treated CLL (dated by TCRdb to about 2021). Broadly, across the study: The cohort included some 14 treatment-naive and roughly 10 relapsed/refractory patients; around 17 were IGHV unmutated. Longitudinal samples were available for about 30% of the 86 trial participants. The response samples were drawn at a median of roughly twelve months into treatment, with a range of about 6 to 36 months. Partial responses were observed in about 25 patients and complete responses in 2; after a median follow-up of 68 months, remission was maintained in about 15 patients and progression was observed in 12. Cryopreserved peripheral blood mononuclear cells were collected at three points: before therapy, at response, and at either sustained remission or disease progression. On average, each sample had 255,043 productive templates and more than 75,000 productive rearrangements. Every sample from remission and from progressive disease was obtained while the patients were still on ibrutinib. What the work shows at the level of the full study, not this receptor alone: Clonality rose at ibrutinib response, remained stable during sustained remission, and dropped back toward baseline at progression. Public clonotypes were rare and either shrank or stayed stable during treatment, and the rise in clonality at ibrutinib response reflected expansion of private clonotypes. Sustained-remission and progressing patients did not have matched sampling times, and lymph node repertoires were not examined. Baseline clonality exceeded that of age-matched healthy donors and correlated strongly with circulating CD8+ T-cell counts.

With respect to this clone: Its binding antigen is unknown. No qualities accompany the bases; no much larger clone lies one base away.

The sample's time point, from its label and the paper: less than 30 months on ibrutinib. Around 2 micrograms of genomic DNA were extracted from cryopreserved PBMCs for TCR beta library preparation. Longitudinal blood samples from CLL patients on ibrutinib monotherapy were analyzed using high-throughput TCR beta sequencing. The patients were enrolled in a single-center, open-label phase 2 trial of ibrutinib monotherapy. The goal of deep resolution MiSeq sequencing was a depth between 1 in 1 million and 1 in 200,000 T cells, and coverage averaged 10x per clonotype. The immunoSEQ hsTCRB Kit was used to generate TCR beta libraries. Concerning the study's data processing: ImmunoSEQ Data Assistant and ImmunoSEQ Analyzer were used for data analysis, and V, D and J genes were assigned according to IMGT definitions. Clonality, which ranges from 0 to 1, was calculated as one minus the normalized Shannon entropy of productive rearrangement frequencies. Only overrepresented clonotypes making up at least 0.05% of each patient's repertoire were included in the public clonotype analysis. Around 13 age-matched healthy donor repertoires from immuneACCESS were used as controls for clonality. Drawn from immuneACCESS, this table holds only the in-frame rearrangements with V and J called that TCRdb kept. Clones are partly lost; checked studies trace under half to an unresolved V gene and leave the rest unexplained. That table supplies the V and J calls and clone size; D and trimming were determined from the DNA. Recorded for this sample are around 76,000 clones; roughly 85% of them occurred a single time. Of the sample, about 38% falls within the top ten clones.

The CDR3 goes from the cysteine to the phenylalanine over 11 residues. Only the CDR3 DNA is retained, 33 bases long and in frame from the first base. Sequences DFQATT (CDR1) and SNEGSKA (CDR2) are obtained from the germline V gene (reference sequence). V lost 5 bases and J lost 5 bases; the stretch between them is 10 bases long. This clonotype was sampled from a human donor with chronic lymphocytic leukemia. The chain is assembled from TRBV20-1 and TRBJ2-7; TRBD2 is a weak D gene call, 6 bases matching. Material: PBMCs, obtained after 24 months of ibrutinib treatment. The base sequence is TGCAGTGCTGGTAGGACTAACGAGCAGTACTTC. This codes for CSAGRTNEQYF.